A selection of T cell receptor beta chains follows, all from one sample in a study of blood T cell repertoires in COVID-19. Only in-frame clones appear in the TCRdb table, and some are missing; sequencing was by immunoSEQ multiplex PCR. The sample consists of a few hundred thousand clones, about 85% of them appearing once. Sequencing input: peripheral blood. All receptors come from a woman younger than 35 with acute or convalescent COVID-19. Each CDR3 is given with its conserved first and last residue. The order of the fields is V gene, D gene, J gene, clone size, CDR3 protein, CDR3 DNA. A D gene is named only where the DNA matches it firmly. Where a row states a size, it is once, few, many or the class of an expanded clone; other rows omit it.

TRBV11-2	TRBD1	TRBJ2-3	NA	CASSVGQGADTQYF	TGTGCCAGCAGCGTGGGACAGGGAGCAGATACGCAGTATTTT
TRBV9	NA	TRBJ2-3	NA	CASSVGADTQYF	TGTGCCAGCAGCGTTGGAGCGGATACGCAGTATTTT
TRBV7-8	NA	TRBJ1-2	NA	CASSLGRGGYTF	TGTGCCAGCAGCTTAGGTAGGGGTGGCTACACCTTC
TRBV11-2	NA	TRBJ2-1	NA	CASSPPSAGARGNEQFF	TGTGCCAGCAGCCCACCTAGCGCGGGGGCGCGGGGGAATGAGCAGTTCTTC
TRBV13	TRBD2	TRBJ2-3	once	CASSPGTSGGDGTDTQYF	TGTGCCAGCAGCCCGGGGACTAGCGGGGGGGATGGCACAGATACGCAGTATTTT
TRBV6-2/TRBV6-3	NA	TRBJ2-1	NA	CASSYPSGLTYNEQFF	TGTGCCAGCAGTTACCCCAGCGGGCTGACCTACAATGAGCAGTTCTTC
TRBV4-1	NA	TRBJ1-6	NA	CASSQDPYSGSPLHF	TGCGCCAGCAGCCAAGATCCCTACTCGGGTTCACCCCTCCACTTT
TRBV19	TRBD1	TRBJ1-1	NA	CASSTIDRGNTEAFF	TGTGCCAGTAGCACTATCGACAGGGGGAACACTGAAGCTTTCTTT
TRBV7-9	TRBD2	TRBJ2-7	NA	CASSPSSGSSYEQYF	TGTGCCAGCAGCCCCTCTAGCGGGAGCTCCTACGAGCAGTACTTC
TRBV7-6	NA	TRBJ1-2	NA	CASSLGDTANYGYTF	TGTGCCAGCAGCTTAGGGGACACCGCCAACTATGGCTACACCTTC
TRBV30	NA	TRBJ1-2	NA	CAWTTGGSYGYTF	TGTGCCTGGACTACGGGTGGAAGCTATGGCTACACCTTC
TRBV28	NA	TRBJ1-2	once	CASSGGAESFYGYTF	TGTGCCAGCAGTGGAGGGGCAGAGTCCTTCTATGGCTACACCTTC
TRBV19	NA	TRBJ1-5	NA	CASRSERDSNQPQHF	TGTGCCAGTAGGAGCGAGAGAGATAGCAATCAGCCCCAGCATTTT
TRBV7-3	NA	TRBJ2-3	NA	CASSFGAAYTDTQYF	TGTGCCAGCAGCTTTGGGGCAGCTTACACAGATACGCAGTATTTT
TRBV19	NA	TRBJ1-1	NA	CASSPGALEAFF	TGTGCCAGTAGTCCGGGTGCACTAGAAGCTTTCTTT
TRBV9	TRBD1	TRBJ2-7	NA	CASSVSGGRSYEQYF	TGTGCCAGCAGCGTCTCAGGGGGAAGGTCCTACGAGCAGTACTTC
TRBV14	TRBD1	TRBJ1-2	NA	CASSQVLTGGYYGYTF	TGTGCCAGCAGCCAAGTACTTACAGGGGGTTACTATGGCTACACCTTC
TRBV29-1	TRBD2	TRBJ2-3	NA	CSASGLAGYTDTQYF	TGCAGCGCAAGCGGGCTAGCGGGATACACAGATACGCAGTATTTT
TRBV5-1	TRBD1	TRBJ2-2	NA	CASTSNRDRGITGELFF	TGCGCCAGCACCTCTAACCGGGACAGGGGAATCACCGGGGAGCTGTTTTTT
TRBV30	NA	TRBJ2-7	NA	CAWRHRDTVSYEQYF	TGTGCCTGGAGACACCGGGACACAGTCTCCTACGAGCAGTACTTC
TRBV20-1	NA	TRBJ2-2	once	CSASYSVNTGELFF	TGCAGTGCTAGTTATAGCGTGAACACCGGGGAGCTGTTTTTT
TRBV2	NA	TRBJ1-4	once	CASIAGTNEKLFF	TGTGCCAGCATTGCAGGGACTAATGAAAAACTGTTTTTT
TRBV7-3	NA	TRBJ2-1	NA	CASSLGAGMGSEQFF	TGTGCCAGCAGCTTGGGTGCGGGAATGGGAAGTGAGCAGTTCTTC
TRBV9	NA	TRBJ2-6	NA	CASPYTTGKGPSGANVLTF	TGTGCCAGCCCCTACACCACAGGGAAAGGACCCTCTGGGGCCAACGTCCTGACTTTC
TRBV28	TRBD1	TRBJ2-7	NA	CASSLGTGGSYEQYF	TGTGCCAGCAGTTTGGGGACAGGGGGGAGCTACGAGCAGTACTTC
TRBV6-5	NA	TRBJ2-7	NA	CASRAQGFEQYF	TGTGCCAGCAGAGCCCAGGGGTTCGAGCAGTACTTC
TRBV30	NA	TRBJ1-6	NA	CAWSWRGGSDSPLHF	TGTGCCTGGAGTTGGCGGGGAGGCAGTGATTCACCCCTCCACTTT
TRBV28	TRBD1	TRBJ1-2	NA	CASNAQGQNYGYTF	TGTGCCAGCAATGCCCAGGGACAGAACTATGGCTACACCTTC
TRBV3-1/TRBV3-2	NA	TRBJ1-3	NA	CASSQRESGNTIYF	TGTGCCAGCAGCCAAAGGGAGTCTGGAAACACCATATATTTT
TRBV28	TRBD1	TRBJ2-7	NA	CASSLKERGPSYEQYF	TGTGCCAGCAGTTTAAAGGAGAGGGGGCCCTCCTACGAGCAGTACTTC
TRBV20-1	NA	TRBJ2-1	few	CSAGREDEQFF	TGCAGTGCTGGCAGGGAGGATGAGCAGTTCTTC
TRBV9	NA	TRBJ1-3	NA	CASSGGLSSGNTIYF	TGTGCCAGCAGCGGGGGACTTAGCTCTGGAAACACCATATATTTT
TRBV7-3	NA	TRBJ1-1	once	CASTSNLDRDLGTEAFF	TGTGCCAGCACCTCCAATTTAGACAGAGATTTAGGGACTGAAGCTTTCTTT
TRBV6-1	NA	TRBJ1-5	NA	CASSERGSRVGSNQPQHF	TGTGCCAGCAGTGAAAGGGGAAGTAGGGTGGGCAGCAATCAGCCCCAGCATTTT
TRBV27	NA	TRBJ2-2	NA	CASSPFQRVNTGELFF	TGTGCCAGCAGCCCATTTCAGCGAGTGAACACCGGGGAGCTGTTTTTT
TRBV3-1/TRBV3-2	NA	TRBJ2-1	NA	CASSQVRGNEQFF	TGTGCCAGCAGCCAAGTGCGCGGCAATGAGCAGTTCTTC
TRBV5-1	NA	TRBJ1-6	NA	CASSPRAEVGLNSPLHF	TGCGCCAGCAGCCCCAGGGCGGAAGTGGGGCTGAATTCACCCCTCCACTTT
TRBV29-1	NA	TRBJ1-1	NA	CSPSLTDEAFF	TGCAGTCCGTCCCTAACCGATGAAGCTTTCTTT
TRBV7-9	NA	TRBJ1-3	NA	CASSLGTVGTIYF	TGTGCCAGCAGCCTTGGGACTGTCGGGACCATATATTTT
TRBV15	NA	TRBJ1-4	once	CATSRDREGSEKLFF	TGTGCCACCAGCAGAGATCGGGAGGGTAGCGAAAAACTGTTTTTT
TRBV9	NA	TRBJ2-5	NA	CASSVGDSEETQYF	TGTGCCAGCAGCGTAGGCGATAGCGAGGAGACCCAGTACTTC
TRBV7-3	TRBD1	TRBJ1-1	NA	CASSRQGHYTEAFF	TGTGCCAGCAGCCGACAGGGTCATTACACTGAAGCTTTCTTT
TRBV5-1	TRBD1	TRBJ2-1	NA	CASSLGTGSVEQFF	TGCGCCAGCAGCTTGGGGACAGGGAGTGTTGAGCAGTTCTTC
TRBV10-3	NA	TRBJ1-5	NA	CAISERGARNQPQHF	TGTGCCATCAGTGAGCGGGGGGCTCGCAATCAGCCCCAGCATTTT
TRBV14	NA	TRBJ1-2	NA	CASSQVFPAGGHGYTF	TGTGCCAGCAGCCAAGTCTTCCCGGCGGGCGGTCATGGCTACACCTTC
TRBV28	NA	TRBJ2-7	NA	CASRVGYEQYF	TGTGCCAGCAGGGTCGGCTACGAGCAGTACTTC
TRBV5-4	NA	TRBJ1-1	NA	CASSGGGVNTEAFF	TGTGCCAGCAGCGGAGGGGGGGTGAACACTGAAGCTTTCTTT
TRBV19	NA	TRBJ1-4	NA	CASSIRPTSNEKLFF	TGTGCCAGTAGTATTCGCCCGACAAGTAATGAAAAACTGTTTTTT
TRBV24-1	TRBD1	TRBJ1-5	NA	CATTGTGTLHPNQPQHF	TGTGCCACCACCGGGACAGGGACCCTCCACCCTAATCAGCCCCAGCATTTT
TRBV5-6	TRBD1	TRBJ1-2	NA	CASSDRAYGYTF	TGTGCCAGCAGTGACAGGGCCTATGGCTACACCTTC
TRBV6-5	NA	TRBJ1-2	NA	CASKPQGQGYGYTF	TGTGCCAGCAAACCCCAGGGGCAGGGCTATGGCTACACCTTC
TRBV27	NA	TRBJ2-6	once	CASSSEGYGANVLTF	TGTGCCAGCAGTTCAGAGGGCTACGGGGCCAACGTCCTGACTTTC
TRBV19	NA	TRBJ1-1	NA	CASSIIREQNTEAFF	TGTGCCAGTAGTATTATAAGGGAGCAGAACACTGAAGCTTTCTTT
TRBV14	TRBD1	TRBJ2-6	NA	CASSRLDRASAGANVLTF	TGTGCCAGCAGTAGATTGGACAGGGCTTCAGCTGGGGCCAACGTCCTGACTTTC